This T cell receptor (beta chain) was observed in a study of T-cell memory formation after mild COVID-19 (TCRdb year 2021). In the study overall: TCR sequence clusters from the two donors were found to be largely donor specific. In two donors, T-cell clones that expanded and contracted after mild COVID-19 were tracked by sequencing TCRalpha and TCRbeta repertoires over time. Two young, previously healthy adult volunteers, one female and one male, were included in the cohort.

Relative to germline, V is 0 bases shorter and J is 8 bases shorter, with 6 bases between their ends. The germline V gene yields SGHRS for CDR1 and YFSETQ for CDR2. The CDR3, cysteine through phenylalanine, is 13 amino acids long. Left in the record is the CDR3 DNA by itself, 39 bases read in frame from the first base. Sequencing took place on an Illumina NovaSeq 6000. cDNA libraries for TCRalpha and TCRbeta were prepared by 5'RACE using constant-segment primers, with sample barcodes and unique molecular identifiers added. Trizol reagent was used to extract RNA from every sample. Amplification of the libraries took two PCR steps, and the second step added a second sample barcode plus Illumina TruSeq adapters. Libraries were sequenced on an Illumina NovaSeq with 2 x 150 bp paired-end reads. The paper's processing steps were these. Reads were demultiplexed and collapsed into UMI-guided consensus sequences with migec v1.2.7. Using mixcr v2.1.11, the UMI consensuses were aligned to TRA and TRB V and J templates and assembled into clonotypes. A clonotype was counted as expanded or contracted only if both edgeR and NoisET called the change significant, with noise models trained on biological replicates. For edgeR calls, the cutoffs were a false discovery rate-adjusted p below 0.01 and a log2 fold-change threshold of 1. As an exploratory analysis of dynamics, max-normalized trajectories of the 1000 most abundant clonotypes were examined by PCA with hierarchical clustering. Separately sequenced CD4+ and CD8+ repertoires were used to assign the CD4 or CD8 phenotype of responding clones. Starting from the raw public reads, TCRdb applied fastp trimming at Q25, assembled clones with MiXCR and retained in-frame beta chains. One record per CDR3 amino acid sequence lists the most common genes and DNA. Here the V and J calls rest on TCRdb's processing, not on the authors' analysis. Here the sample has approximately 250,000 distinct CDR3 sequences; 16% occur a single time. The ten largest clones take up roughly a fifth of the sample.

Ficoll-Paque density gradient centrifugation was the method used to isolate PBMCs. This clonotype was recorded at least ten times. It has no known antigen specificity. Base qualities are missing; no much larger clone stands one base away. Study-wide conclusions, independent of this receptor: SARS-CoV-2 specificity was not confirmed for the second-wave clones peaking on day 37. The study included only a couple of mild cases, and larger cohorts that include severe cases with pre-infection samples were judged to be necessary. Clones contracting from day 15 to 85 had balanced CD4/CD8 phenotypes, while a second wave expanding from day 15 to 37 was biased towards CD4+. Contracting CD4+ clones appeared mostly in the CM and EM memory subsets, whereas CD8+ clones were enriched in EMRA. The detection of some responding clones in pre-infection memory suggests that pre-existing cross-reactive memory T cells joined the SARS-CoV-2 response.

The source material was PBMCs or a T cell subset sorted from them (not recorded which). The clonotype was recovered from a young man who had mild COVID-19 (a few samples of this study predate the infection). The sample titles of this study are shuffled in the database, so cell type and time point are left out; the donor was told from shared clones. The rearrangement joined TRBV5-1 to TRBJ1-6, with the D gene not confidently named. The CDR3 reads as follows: CASSLDTDSPLHF. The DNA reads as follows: TGCGCCAGCAGCTTGGATACAGATTCACCCCTCCACTTT.